The 21 T cell receptor beta chains in this list originate from one sample, sequenced in a study of OX40 agonist ivuxolimab in advanced cancers. Some clones are missing from TCRdb's copy, which holds only in-frame ones; the method was immunoSEQ multiplex PCR. The top ten hold 0.5% to 0.55% of the sample, which has about 73,000 clones, around nine tenths seen once. The sequencing here drew on CD4+ or CD8+ T cells sorted from blood, taken in a trial of the OX40 agonist ivuxolimab. These receptors were taken from an adult with an advanced solid tumor such as melanoma, head and neck, liver or kidney cancer.

The V and J genes are TRBV14 and TRBJ2-7; D not certain. Germline loops: CDR1 SGHDN, CDR2 FVKESK. The germline V and J ends were trimmed by 0 bases and 3 bases, with 9 bases remaining between them. The CDR3 runs 14 residues. In nucleotides, the CDR3 is TGTGCCAGCAGCCAAGATCTAGGACGCTACGAGCAGTACTTC. It encodes CASSQDLGRYEQYF.

The CDR3 nucleotides are TGTGCCAGCAGCTTAGGGGGACAGGGTAACACCGGGGAGCTGTTTTTT. Translation: CASSLGGQGNTGELFF. The chain recombines TRBV11-2 with TRBJ2-2, with 9 nucleotides matching TRBD1. The CDR3 runs 16 residues. With V trimmed by 1 base and J by 2 bases, 2 bases remained unmatched. In germline, CDR1 is SGHAT, CDR2 FQNNGV.

The CDR3 DNA is TGCGCCAGCAGCGGACAGGCCGCCGCTGGAAACACCATATATTTT. Translating it yields CASSGQAAAGNTIYF. This sequence joins TRBV5-1 and TRBJ1-3, with 7 bases identical to TRBD1. From germline, CDR1 is SGHRS and CDR2 YFSETQ. The V segment lost 4 bases and the J segment 2 bases; nucleotides outside the gene matches: 6. The CDR3 is made up of 15 amino acids. The variable domain in full, with the rest retrieved from reference TRBV5-1 and TRBJ1-3, is KAGVTQTPRYLIKTRGQQVTLSCSPISGHRSVSWYQQTPGQGLQFLFEYFSETQRNKGNFPGRFSGRQFSNSRSEMNVSTLELGDSALYLCASSGQAAAGNTIYFGEGSWLTVV.

The genes are TRBV6-1 and TRBJ2-6, with D perhaps being TRBD1 or TRBD2 (5 bases each). From germline, CDR1 is MNHNS and CDR2 SASEGT. The CDR3 is made up of 16 amino acids. Trimming took 2 bases from V and 3 from J, leaving 11 bases between them. The CDR3 sequence: CASSELGTFGANVLTF. The CDR3, as DNA: TGTGCCAGCAGTGAATTAGGGACGTTTGGGGCCAACGTCCTGACTTTC.

The CDR3 protein is CASSPQASGNTIYF. CDR3 bases: TGTGCCAGCAGCCCTCAGGCTAGTGGAAACACCATATATTTT. The V and J genes are TRBV7-2 and TRBJ1-3; D is ambiguous. CDR1 SGHTA and CDR2 FQGNSA come from the germline V gene. Trimming removed 5 bases from V and 3 bases from J, with 11 bases in between. The CDR3 totals 14 residues.

The chain uses TRBV11-2 and TRBJ1-1, with 8 positions matching TRBD1. The CDR3 has 19 amino acids. Per the germline V gene, CDR1 is SGHAT and CDR2 is FQNNGV. The V segment lost 5 bases and the J segment 1 base; nucleotides outside the gene matches: 18. This CDR3 is CASSPELRQGANPNTEAFF. The CDR3 nucleotides are TGTGCCAGCAGCCCAGAATTGAGGCAGGGGGCGAACCCGAACACTGAAGCTTTCTTT.

The chain recombines TRBV7-2 with TRBJ1-5, with TRBD1 matching over 8 bases. V trimming: 4 bases; J trimming: 6 bases; junction bases outside the gene matches: 5. Germline CDR1 and CDR2: SGHTA and FQGNSA. This CDR3 has 14 amino acids. CDR3 sequence (DNA): TGTGCCAGCAGCTCCGGACAGGGACCTCAGCCCCAGCATTTT. It specifies CASSSGQGPQPQHF.

This clone has more than one count but fewer than ten. V usage is TRBV6-5 and J usage is TRBJ2-7, with 10 bases that match TRBD1. The germline gives CDR1 MNHEY, CDR2 SVGAGI. J gave up 1 base and V 8 bases, and 5 bases lay outside the gene matches. The CDR3 covers 14 residues. Here the CDR3 DNA reads TGTGCCAGCCAGGACAGGGGGATTTCCTACGAGCAGTACTTC. It is translated as CASQDRGISYEQYF.

This sequence joins TRBV7-2 and TRBJ2-1, with TRBD2 identical over 7 bases. CDR1 and CDR2 (germline): SGHTA, FQGNSA. The CDR3 extends over 16 amino acids. V lost 1 base and J lost 4; bases outside the gene matches: 7. CDR3 sequence: CASSLVGGTTYNEQFF. CDR3 nucleotides: TGTGCCAGCAGCTTAGTGGGGGGGACCACTTACAATGAGCAGTTCTTC.

The chain couples TRBV28 to TRBJ2-1, with D possibly matching TRBD2 (6 bases). The CDR3 runs 16 residues. Trimming took 4 bases from V and 6 from J, leaving 19 bases between them. The germline V gene encodes CDR1 MDHEN and CDR2 SYDVKM. The CDR3 sequence: CASSYPPWGGGNEQFF. The CDR3 bases are TGTGCCAGCAGTTACCCACCCTGGGGAGGCGGCAATGAGCAGTTCTTC. The variable domain in full, with the rest retrieved from reference TRBV28 and TRBJ2-1, is DVKVTQSSRYLVKRTGEKVFLECVQDMDHENMFWYRQDPGLGLRLIYFSYDVKMKEKGDIPEGYSVSREKKERFSLILESASTNQTSMYLCASSYPPWGGGNEQFFGPGTRLTVL.

J is TRBJ2-2 and V is TRBV30; D uncertain. Germline values: CDR1 GTSNPN, CDR2 SVGIG (reference sequence). With 4 bases removed from V and 1 base from J, the gap between germline ends came to 4 bases. The CDR3 spans 12 residues. The chain's CDR3 is CAWTGNTGELFF. CDR3 DNA sequence: TGTGCCTGGACAGGGAACACCGGGGAGCTGTTTTTT.

The rearrangement links TRBV19 to TRBJ2-1; 11 bases align to TRBD2. Germline CDR1 reads LNHDA; CDR2 reads SQIVND (reference sequence). V trimming: 5 bases; J trimming: 10 bases; junction bases outside the gene matches: 16. The CDR3 has 17 amino acids. Here the CDR3 DNA reads TGTGCCAGTAGTCTTACAACGACTAGCGGGACAGTGGGGGAGCAGTTCTTC. This encodes CASSLTTTSGTVGEQFF.

The chain carries TRBV5-6 and TRBJ1-5; tentative D call: TRBD1 (5 bases). CDR3 size: 15 residues. With 1 base removed from V and 9 bases from J, the gap between germline ends came to 17 bases. CDR1 and CDR2 from the germline V gene are SGHDT and YYEEEE. The CDR3 DNA reads as TGTGCCAGCAGCTTGTACGTGAAGGACGGGGGGCCCCAGCATTTT. Protein: CASSLYVKDGGPQHF.

The chain couples TRBV4-1 to TRBJ1-2, with D tentatively TRBD1 (5 bases). V was clipped by 2 bases and J by 3 bases, with 13 bases between them. This CDR3 has 15 residues. Germline V CDR1 and CDR2: MGHRA, YSYEKL. The CDR3: CASSQTGTRDYGYTF. DNA of the CDR3: TGCGCCAGCAGCCAAACGGGGACCCGGGACTATGGCTACACCTTC.

This chain links TRBV28 with TRBJ2-1, with 8 bases matching TRBD2. CDR1 MDHEN and CDR2 SYDVKM come from the germline V gene. This CDR3 has 15 residues. J gave up 15 bases and V 6 bases, and 19 bases lay outside the gene matches. CDR3 protein: CASSPGVVQGGRWFF. DNA of the CDR3: TGTGCCAGCAGCCCCGGGGTAGTACAGGGCGGGAGGTGGTTCTTC.

The V call is TRBV4-3, the J call TRBJ2-7; D is ambiguous. Germline V gene data show CDR1 as LGHNA and CDR2 as YSLEER. The CDR3 covers 13 residues. The V and J ends lost 1 base and 7 bases respectively, with 11 bases between them. The CDR3: CASSQGSVGEQYF. The CDR3 coding sequence is TGCGCCAGCAGCCAAGGCTCAGTGGGGGAGCAGTACTTC.

J is TRBJ2-2 and V is TRBV5-1; 9 nucleotides align to TRBD1. Germline assignment: CDR1 SGHRS and CDR2 YFSETQ. This CDR3 has 14 residues. V shed 5 bases and J 6 bases; nucleotides not matched to a gene: 5. The CDR3 DNA follows: TGCGCCAGCAGTCGGGACAGGGAATCCGGGGAGCTGTTTTTT. It encodes CASSRDRESGELFF.

The chain has TRBV19 and TRBJ2-7; D is unresolved. The CDR3 extends over 14 amino acids. The V end lost 4 bases, the J end lost 2 bases, and 12 bases lay between the germline ends. Germline values: CDR1 LNHDA, CDR2 SQIVND (reference sequence). CDR3 in amino acids: CASSSQRYTYEQYF. The CDR3 bases are TGTGCCAGTAGTAGCCAGAGATATACCTACGAGCAGTACTTC.

The CDR3 reads CASSPPGSGNTIYF. In DNA form, the CDR3 reads TGTGCCAGCTCACCCCCCGGGTCTGGAAACACCATATATTTT. V gene TRBV18 combines with J gene TRBJ1-3, with D hard to call. The CDR3 has 14 residues. The V end was cut by 3 bases, the J end by 1 base, with 7 bases between. Germline V gene data show CDR1 as KGHSH and CDR2 as LQKENI. The variable domain in full, completed from reference TRBV18 and TRBJ1-3, reads NAGVMQNPRHLVRRRGQEARLRCSPMKGHSHVYWYRQLPEEGLKFMVYLQKENIIDESGMPKERFSAEFPKEGPSILRIQQVVRGDSAAYFCASSPPGSGNTIYFGEGSWLTVV.

The chain joins TRBV7-6 to TRBJ1-5; TRBD1 agrees at 8 bases. Germline V CDR1 and CDR2: SGHVS, FNYEAQ. V lost 0 bases to trimming and J lost 7 bases; unmatched junction nucleotides: 5. The CDR3 runs 15 residues. The DNA for the CDR3 is TGTGCCAGCAGCTTAGCCCAGGGGGCAAGGCAGCCCCAGCATTTT. Translation: CASSLAQGARQPQHF.

The chain joins TRBV6-1 to TRBJ1-1; D unresolved. CDR1 and CDR2 from the germline V gene are MNHNS and SASEGT. The CDR3 runs to 13 residues. V lost 4 bases and J 1 base, leaving 7 bases between the germline ends. The CDR3 DNA follows: TGTGCCAGCAGTGTCGTCCAGAACACTGAAGCTTTCTTT. This translates into CASSVVQNTEAFF.